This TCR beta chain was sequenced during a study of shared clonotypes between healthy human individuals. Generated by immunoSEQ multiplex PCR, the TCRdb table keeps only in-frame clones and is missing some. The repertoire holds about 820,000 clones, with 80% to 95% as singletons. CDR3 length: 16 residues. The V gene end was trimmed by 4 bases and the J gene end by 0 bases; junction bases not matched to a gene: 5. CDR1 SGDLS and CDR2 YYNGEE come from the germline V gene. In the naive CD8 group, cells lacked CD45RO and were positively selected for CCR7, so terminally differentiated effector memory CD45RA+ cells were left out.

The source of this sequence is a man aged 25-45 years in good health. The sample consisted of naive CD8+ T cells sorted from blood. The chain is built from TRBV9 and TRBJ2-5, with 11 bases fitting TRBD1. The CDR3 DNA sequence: TGTGCCAGCAGCTTCGGACAGGGGGCGGACCAAGAGACCCAGTACTTC. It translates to CASSFGQGADQETQYF.